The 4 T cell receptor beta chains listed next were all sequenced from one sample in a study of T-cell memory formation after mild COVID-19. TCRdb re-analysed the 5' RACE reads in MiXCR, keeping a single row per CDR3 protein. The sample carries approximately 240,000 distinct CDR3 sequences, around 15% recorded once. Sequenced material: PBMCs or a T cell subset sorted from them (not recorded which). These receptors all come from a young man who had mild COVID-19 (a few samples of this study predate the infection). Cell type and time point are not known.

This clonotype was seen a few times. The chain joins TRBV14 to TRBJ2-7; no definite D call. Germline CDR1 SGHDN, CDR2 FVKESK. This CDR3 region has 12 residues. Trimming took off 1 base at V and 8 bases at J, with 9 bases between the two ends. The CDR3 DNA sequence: TGTGCCAGCAGCCAAGTCCCGCAGAAGCAGTACTTC. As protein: CASSQVPQKQYF.

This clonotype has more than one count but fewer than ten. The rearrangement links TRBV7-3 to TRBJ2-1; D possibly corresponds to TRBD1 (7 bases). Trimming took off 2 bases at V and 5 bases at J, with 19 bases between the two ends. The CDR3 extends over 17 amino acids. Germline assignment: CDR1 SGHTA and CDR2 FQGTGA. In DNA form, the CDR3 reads TGTGCCAGCAGCTTAGGAGCGTCGCGCGGGACAGACAATGAGCAGTTCTTC. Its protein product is CASSLGASRGTDNEQFF.

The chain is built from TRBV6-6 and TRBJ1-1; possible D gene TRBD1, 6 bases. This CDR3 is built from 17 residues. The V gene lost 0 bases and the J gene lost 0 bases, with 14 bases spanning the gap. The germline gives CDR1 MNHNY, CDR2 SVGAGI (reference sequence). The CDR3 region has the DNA TGTGCCAGCAGTTACTCGATGCAGGAGGGGGTGAACACTGAAGCTTTCTTT. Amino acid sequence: CASSYSMQEGVNTEAFF.

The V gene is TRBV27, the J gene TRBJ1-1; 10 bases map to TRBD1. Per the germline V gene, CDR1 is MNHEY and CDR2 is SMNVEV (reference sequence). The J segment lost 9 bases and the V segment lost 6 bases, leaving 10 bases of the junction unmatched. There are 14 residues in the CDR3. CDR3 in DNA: TGTGCCAGCAGAAAACCCGGGACAGGGGCACAAGCTTTCTTT. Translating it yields CASRKPGTGAQAFF.